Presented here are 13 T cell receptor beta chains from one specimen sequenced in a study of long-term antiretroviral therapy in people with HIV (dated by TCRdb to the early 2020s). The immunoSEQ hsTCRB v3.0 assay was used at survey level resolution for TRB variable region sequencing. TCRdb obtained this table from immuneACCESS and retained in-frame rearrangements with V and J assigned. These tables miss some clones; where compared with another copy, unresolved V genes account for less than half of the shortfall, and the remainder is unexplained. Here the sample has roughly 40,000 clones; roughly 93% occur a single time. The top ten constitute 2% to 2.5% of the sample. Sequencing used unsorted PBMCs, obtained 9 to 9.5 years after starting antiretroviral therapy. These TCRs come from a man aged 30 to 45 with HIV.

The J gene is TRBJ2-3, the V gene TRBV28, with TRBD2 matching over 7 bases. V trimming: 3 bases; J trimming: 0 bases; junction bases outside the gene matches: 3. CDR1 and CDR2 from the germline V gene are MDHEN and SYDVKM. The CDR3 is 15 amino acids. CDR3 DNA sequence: TGTGCCAGCAGTTTTATGCGGGGGAGCACAGATACGCAGTATTTT. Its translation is CASSFMRGSTDTQYF.

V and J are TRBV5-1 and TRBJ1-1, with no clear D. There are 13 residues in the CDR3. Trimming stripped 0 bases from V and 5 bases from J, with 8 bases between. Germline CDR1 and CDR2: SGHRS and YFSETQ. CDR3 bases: TGCGCCAGCAGCTTGGAAGCCCCTACTGAAGCTTTCTTT. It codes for CASSLEAPTEAFF.

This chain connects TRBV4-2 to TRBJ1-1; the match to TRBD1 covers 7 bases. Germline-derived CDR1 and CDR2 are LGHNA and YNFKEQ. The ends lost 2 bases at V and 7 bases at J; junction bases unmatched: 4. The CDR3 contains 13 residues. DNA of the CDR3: TGTGCCAGCAGCCAATTGACAGGGATTGAAGCTTTCTTT. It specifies CASSQLTGIEAFF.

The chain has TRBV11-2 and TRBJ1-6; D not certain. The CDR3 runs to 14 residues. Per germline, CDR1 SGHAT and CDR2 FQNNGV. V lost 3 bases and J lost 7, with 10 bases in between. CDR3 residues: CASSFVERNSPLHF. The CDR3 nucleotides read TGTGCCAGCAGCTTCGTTGAACGGAATTCACCCCTCCACTTT.

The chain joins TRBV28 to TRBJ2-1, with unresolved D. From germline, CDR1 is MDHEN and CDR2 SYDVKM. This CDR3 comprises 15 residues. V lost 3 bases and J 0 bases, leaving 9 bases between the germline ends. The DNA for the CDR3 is TGTGCCAGCAGTTTGCCCCTCGGCTCCTACAATGAGCAGTTCTTC. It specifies CASSLPLGSYNEQFF.

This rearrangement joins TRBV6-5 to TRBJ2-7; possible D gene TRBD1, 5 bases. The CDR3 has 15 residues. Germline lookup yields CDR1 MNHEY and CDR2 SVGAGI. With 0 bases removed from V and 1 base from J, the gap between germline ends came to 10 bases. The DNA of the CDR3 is TGTGCCAGCAGTTACTCAAGGGGCGAATCCTACGAGCAGTACTTC. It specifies CASSYSRGESYEQYF.

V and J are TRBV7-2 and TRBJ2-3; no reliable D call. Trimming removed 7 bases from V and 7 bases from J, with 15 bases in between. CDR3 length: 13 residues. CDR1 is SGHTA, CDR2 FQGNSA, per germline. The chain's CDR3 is CASTPAGAYTQYF. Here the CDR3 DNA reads TGTGCCAGCACCCCCGCCGGCGCGTATACGCAGTATTTT.

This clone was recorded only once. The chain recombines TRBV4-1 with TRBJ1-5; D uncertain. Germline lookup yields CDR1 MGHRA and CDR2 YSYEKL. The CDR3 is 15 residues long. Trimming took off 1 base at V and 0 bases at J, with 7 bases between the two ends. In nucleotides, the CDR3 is TGCGCCAGCAGCCAAGGACTTTATAGCAATCAGCCCCAGCATTTT. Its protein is CASSQGLYSNQPQHF.

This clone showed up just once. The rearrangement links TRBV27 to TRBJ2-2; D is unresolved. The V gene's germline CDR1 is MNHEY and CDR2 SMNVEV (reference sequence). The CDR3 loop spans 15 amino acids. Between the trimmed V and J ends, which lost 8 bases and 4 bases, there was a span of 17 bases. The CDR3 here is CASRWGATTTGELFF. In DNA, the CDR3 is TGTGCCAGCCGCTGGGGTGCGACAACCACCGGGGAGCTGTTTTTT.

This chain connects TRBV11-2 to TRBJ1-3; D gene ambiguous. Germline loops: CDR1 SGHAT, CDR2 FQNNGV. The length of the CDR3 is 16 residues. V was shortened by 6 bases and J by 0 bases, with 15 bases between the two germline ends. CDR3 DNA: TGTGCCAGCAGAACCGGGCCACCTAGCTCTGGAAACACCATATATTTT. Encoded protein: CASRTGPPSSGNTIYF. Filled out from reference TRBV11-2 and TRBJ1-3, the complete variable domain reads EAGVAQSPRYKIIEKRQSVAFWCNPISGHATLYWYQQILGQGPKLLIQFQNNGVVDDSQLPKDRFSAERLKGVDSTLKIQPAKLEDSAVYLCASRTGPPSSGNTIYFGEGSWLTVV.

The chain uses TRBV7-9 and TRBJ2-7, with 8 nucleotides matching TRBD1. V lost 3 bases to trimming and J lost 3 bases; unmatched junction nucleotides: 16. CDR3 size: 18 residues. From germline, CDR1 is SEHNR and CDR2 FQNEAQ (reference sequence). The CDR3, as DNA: TGTGCCAGCAGCTTCCCGGGACAGGTTGTTGGTCTTTACTACGAGCAGTACTTC. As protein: CASSFPGQVVGLYYEQYF.

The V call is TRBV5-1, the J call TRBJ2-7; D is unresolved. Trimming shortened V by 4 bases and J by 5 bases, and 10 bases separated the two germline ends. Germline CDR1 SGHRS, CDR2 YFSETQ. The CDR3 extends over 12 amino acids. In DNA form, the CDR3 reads TGCGCCAGCAGCGCGAGTGGCCACGAGCAGTACTTC. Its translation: CASSASGHEQYF. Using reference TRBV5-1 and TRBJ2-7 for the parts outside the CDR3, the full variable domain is KAGVTQTPRYLIKTRGQQVTLSCSPISGHRSVSWYQQTPGQGLQFLFEYFSETQRNKGNFPGRFSGRQFSNSRSEMNVSTLELGDSALYLCASSASGHEQYFGPGTRLTVT.

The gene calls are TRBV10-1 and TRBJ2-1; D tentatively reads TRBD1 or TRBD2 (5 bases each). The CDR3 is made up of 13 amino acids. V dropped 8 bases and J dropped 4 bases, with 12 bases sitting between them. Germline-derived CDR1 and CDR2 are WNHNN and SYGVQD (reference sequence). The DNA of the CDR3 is TGCGCCAGCTCCCGGGGCTCGTACAATGAGCAGTTCTTC. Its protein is CASSRGSYNEQFF.